This is a list of T cell receptor beta chains from one sample in a study of cytomegalovirus exposure and HLA in healthy donors. TCRdb keeps only in-frame clones here, not all; method: immunoSEQ multiplex PCR. This sample has over 250,000 clones, with about nine tenths found just once. Sequenced: PBMCs. These receptors all stem from a woman aged 25 to 39 in good health and CMV-seropositive. Each CDR3 is given with its conserved first and last residue. A D gene is named only where the DNA matches it firmly. Not every row has a clone size; where given, it reads once, few, many or a size class.

CDR3nt | CDR3aa | d_gene | abundance | j_gene | v_gene
TGTGCCAGCAGCCCGGCCCAGGGGGCAAGCGACTATGGCTACACCTTC | CASSPAQGASDYGYTF | TRBD1 | . | TRBJ1-2 | TRBV7-6
TGTGCCAGCAGTGAATATCGGGGTGGATCTGAAGCTTTCTTT | CASSEYRGGSEAFF | . | . | TRBJ1-1 | TRBV25-1
TGTGCCAGTAGTATCCAGGCATCCTACGAGCAGTACTTC | CASSIQASYEQYF | . | . | TRBJ2-7 | TRBV19
TGTGCCAGTAGTATTCTAGGTTTTTCTGGGGCCAACGTCCTGACTTTC | CASSILGFSGANVLTF | . | . | TRBJ2-6 | TRBV19
TGCAGCGCCCGGGGATTGCATGGCTACACCTTC | CSARGLHGYTF | . | . | TRBJ1-2 | TRBV29-1
TGTGCCAGCAGCTTAACGACTAGCGGGAGTGGGGAGACCCAGTACTTC | CASSLTTSGSGETQYF | TRBD2 | . | TRBJ2-5 | TRBV7-8
TGCGCCAGCAGCTTACCCTTAACCGGGACAGGCTCCTACGAGCAGTACTTC | CASSLPLTGTGSYEQYF | TRBD1 | . | TRBJ2-7 | TRBV5-1
TGTGCCAGCAGCCTGGACAGTTTTAGCAATCAGCCCCAGCATTTT | CASSLDSFSNQPQHF | . | many | TRBJ1-5 | TRBV27
TGCAGCGTTGGCGGGGGAAACAATGAGCAGTTCTTC | CSVGGGNNEQFF | TRBD2 | . | TRBJ2-1 | TRBV29-1
TGTGCCAGCAGTGGGACTAAACCGGGCGAGCAGTACTTC | CASSGTKPGEQYF | . | . | TRBJ2-7 | TRBV6-1
TGTGCCAGCAGTGAAGCAGCAGGGCGGCCATCCGACCCCTCTGGAAACACCATATATTTT | CASSEAAGRPSDPSGNTIYF | . | . | TRBJ1-3 | TRBV6-1
TGTGCCAGCAGGGCGGCAGGGGGAGGAGATCAGCCCCAGCATTTT | CASRAAGGGDQPQHF | TRBD1 | . | TRBJ1-5 | TRBV7-2
TGTGCCAGCAGGCCTACGGGACAGGGGGGCGAGCAGTACTTC | CASRPTGQGGEQYF | TRBD1 | . | TRBJ2-7 | TRBV6-6
TGTGCCTGGGGACGTAGCGGGAGGACGGATGAGCAGTTCTTC | CAWGRSGRTDEQFF | TRBD2 | . | TRBJ2-1 | TRBV30
TGTGCCTGGAACGGACGAGGGTCGGAGACCCAGTACTTC | CAWNGRGSETQYF | . | . | TRBJ2-5 | TRBV30
TGTGCCAGTAGTATCGGTTATCCCACCGGGGAGCTGTTTTTT | CASSIGYPTGELFF | . | . | TRBJ2-2 | TRBV19
TGCGCCAGCAGCCCCCGACAGGGGGGAGCATACGAGCAGTACTTC | CASSPRQGGAYEQYF | TRBD1 | . | TRBJ2-7 | TRBV4-3
TGTGCCAGCAGATCGGCGGCTGAGCAGTTCTTC | CASRSAAEQFF | . | . | TRBJ2-1 | TRBV5-4
TGTGCCAGCAGCCAAGATGAAACTAGCGGGAGACTGCAGTACTTC | CASSQDETSGRLQYF | TRBD2 | . | TRBJ2-7 | TRBV4-2
TGTGCCATCAGTGACCAGCCCAATCAGCCCCAGCATTTT | CAISDQPNQPQHF | . | . | TRBJ1-5 | TRBV10-3
TGTGCCAGCACCCGTACAGACAATGAGCAGTTCTTC | CASTRTDNEQFF | . | . | TRBJ2-1 | TRBV27
TGCGCCAGCAGCCAAGATGGTGTGGGCTCTGGGGCCAACGTCCTGACTTTC | CASSQDGVGSGANVLTF | . | . | TRBJ2-6 | TRBV4-1
TGTGCCAGCAGCCAGACGACTATTAGCTCCTACGAGCAGTACTTC | CASSQTTISSYEQYF | . | . | TRBJ2-7 | TRBV4-2
TGTGCCAGCAGCTTAGATCGGGATCAGCCCCAGCATTTT | CASSLDRDQPQHF | . | . | TRBJ1-5 | TRBV7-8
TGTGCCAGCAGCCCCTTTGGCGGGAACGACAATGAGCAGTTCTTC | CASSPFGGNDNEQFF | . | . | TRBJ2-1 | TRBV11-2
TGTGCCAGCAGCACTGGACTAGCGGGAGGGCCTAGCACAGATACGCAGTATTTT | CASSTGLAGGPSTDTQYF | TRBD2 | . | TRBJ2-3 | TRBV7-6
TGTGCCAGTAGTATATTAGGGGGAGCGATGTACGAGCAGTACTTC | CASSILGGAMYEQYF | . | . | TRBJ2-7 | TRBV19
TGTGCCAGCAGCGTAGCAGCAGGGGCGGTCGGGGACACTGAAGCTTTCTTT | CASSVAAGAVGDTEAFF | . | . | TRBJ1-1 | TRBV9
TGTGCCAGCAGCGGAGACTTGTCCCCCTACGAGCAGTACTTC | CASSGDLSPYEQYF | . | . | TRBJ2-7 | TRBV5-4
TGTGCCAGCAGCTTGGCGGGCAGGGGTGAGCAGTACTTC | CASSLAGRGEQYF | . | once | TRBJ2-7 | TRBV5-4
TGTGCCAGCAGCCAGGGAGGCCCTTATAGCAATCAGCCCCAGCATTTT | CASSQGGPYSNQPQHF | . | . | TRBJ1-5 | TRBV5-6
TGTGCCTGGAGTGTGACAGTGAACACTGAAGCTTTCTTT | CAWSVTVNTEAFF | . | . | TRBJ1-1 | TRBV30
TGTGCCAGCAGCTTAGATCTAGAAGAGACCCAGTACTTC | CASSLDLEETQYF | . | . | TRBJ2-5 | TRBV7-9
TGTGCCAGCAGTGAATCCAGGGATTACAATGAGCAGTTCTTC | CASSESRDYNEQFF | . | few | TRBJ2-1 | TRBV6-4
TGTGCCAGCAGCGGCGACAGGGTTGAAGCTTTCTTT | CASSGDRVEAFF | TRBD1 | . | TRBJ1-1 | TRBV9
TGTGCCAGTAGTGTAGCGAGGGGTAGAAATAGCAATCAGCCCCAGCATTTT | CASSVARGRNSNQPQHF | . | few | TRBJ1-5 | TRBV19
TGTGCCAGCAGCCCCCCAAGGACGTCTCCCTATGGCTACACCTTC | CASSPPRTSPYGYTF | . | . | TRBJ1-2 | TRBV7-9
TGTGCCAGCAGCCAAGATAACGGCGGACGCCGCTACACCTTC | CASSQDNGGRRYTF | . | . | TRBJ1-2 | TRBV4-2
TGTGCCAGCAGCTTAGGAGGGGGTTCCTACGAGCAGTACTTC | CASSLGGGSYEQYF | . | . | TRBJ2-7 | TRBV7-3
TGCCACGGCAGCTCCTACAATGAGCAGTTCTTC | CHGSSYNEQFF | . | . | TRBJ2-1 | TRBV29-1
TGTGCCAGCACCGAAGGACATGGCACCGGGGAGCTGTTTTTT | CASTEGHGTGELFF | . | once | TRBJ2-2 | TRBV9
TGCGCCAGCAGCCAAGATCCAGGGGGTGGGGAGCAGTACTTC | CASSQDPGGGEQYF | TRBD1 | . | TRBJ2-7 | TRBV4-3
TGTGCCAGCAGTAAAGAATGGACAAGGCTAAACACTGAAGCTTTCTTT | CASSKEWTRLNTEAFF | . | . | TRBJ1-1 | TRBV6-6
TGTGCCAGCAGTTACACTGGACAGGGTTCAAATCAGCCCCAGCATTTT | CASSYTGQGSNQPQHF | TRBD1 | . | TRBJ1-5 | TRBV6-6
TGTGCCATCAGTCTGGGCCCTCAAGAGACCCAGTACTTC | CAISLGPQETQYF | . | once | TRBJ2-5 | TRBV10-3
TGTGCCTGGAGTGTACTCGAGGGGGCGGGAGGCTACACCTTC | CAWSVLEGAGGYTF | TRBD1 | few | TRBJ1-2 | TRBV30
TGCGCCAGCAGCCAAGATAGGACAATGGCTCAGCCCCAGCATTTT | CASSQDRTMAQPQHF | . | . | TRBJ1-5 | TRBV4-3
TGTGCCAGCAGTGACGGGGTTTTTGGGCGCTACACCTTC | CASSDGVFGRYTF | . | . | TRBJ1-2 | TRBV6-4
TGTGGGGAGAATCATAATTCACCCCTCCACTTT | CGENHNSPLHF | . | few | TRBJ1-6 | TRBV12-5
TGTGCCAGCTCACCGGACAGTTTCGTGGGCTACACCTTC | CASSPDSFVGYTF | . | . | TRBJ1-2 | TRBV18
TGTGCCAGCAGTTTAACCAGGAGCAATCAGCCCCAGCATTTT | CASSLTRSNQPQHF | . | . | TRBJ1-5 | TRBV28
TGCGCCAGCAGCCAAGAATGGGGTTGGAATTCACCCCTCCACTTT | CASSQEWGWNSPLHF | . | once | TRBJ1-6 | TRBV4-3
TGCGCCAGCAGCCATCGGGGTACTGGGGCCAACGTCCTGACTTTC | CASSHRGTGANVLTF | . | . | TRBJ2-6 | TRBV4-1